The 30 T cell receptor beta chains below come from one sample, sequenced in a study of radiotherapy plus CTLA-4 blockade in lung cancer. Some clones are missing from TCRdb's copy, which holds only in-frame ones; the method was immunoSEQ multiplex PCR. The sample lists approximately 85,000 clones; around 88% were seen once. Sequenced here: peripheral blood, sampled from a patient treated with radiotherapy plus ipilimumab. The receptors come from a human donor with non-small cell lung cancer who had a partial response to radiotherapy plus ipilimumab.

The rearrangement joins TRBV29-1 to TRBJ1-2, with a possible D match to TRBD1 (5 bases). In germline, CDR1 is SQVTM, CDR2 ANQGSEA. The CDR3 runs 14 residues. V shed 3 bases and J shed 4 bases, with 15 bases lying between them. CDR3 DNA: TGCAGCGTTGACAGGGCCCACATACCCTATGGCTACACCTTC. It yields the protein CSVDRAHIPYGYTF. The variable domain in full, completed from reference TRBV29-1 and TRBJ1-2, reads SAVISQKPSRDICQRGTSLTIQCQVDSQVTMMFWYRQQPGQSLTLIATANQGSEATYESGFVIDKFPISRPNLTFSTLTVSNMSPEDSSIYLCSVDRAHIPYGYTFGSGTRLTVV.

The chain uses TRBV7-9 and TRBJ2-4, with 8 bases lining up with TRBD1. The CDR3 sequence is 17 residues long. V gave up 1 base and J gave up 0 bases; unmatched junction bases: 5. Germline assignment: CDR1 SEHNR and CDR2 FQNEAQ (reference sequence). CDR3 protein: CASSLGRTGGAKNIQYF. For the CDR3, the DNA is TGTGCCAGCAGCTTAGGACGCACAGGGGGAGCCAAAAACATTCAGTACTTC.

In this sample, this clone turned up once. The V and J genes are TRBV4-2 and TRBJ2-3; 10 positions match TRBD2. The germline gives CDR1 LGHNA, CDR2 YNFKEQ. The CDR3 extends over 17 amino acids. Unmatched junction bases numbered 8, after V lost 1 base and J lost 4 bases. The CDR3 DNA reads TGTGCCAGCAGCCAAGTCCCTAGCGGGAGCGGTGCAGATACGCAGTATTTT. Protein product: CASSQVPSGSGADTQYF.

The V call is TRBV18, the J call TRBJ2-5; tentative D call: TRBD2 (6 bases). This CDR3 has 15 amino acids. Germline V gene data show CDR1 as KGHSH and CDR2 as LQKENI. The V end lost 5 bases, the J end lost 3 bases, and 16 bases lay between the germline ends. The CDR3 DNA follows: TGTGCCAGCTCAAGAAACTTCGGGAGCGAAGAGACCCAGTACTTC. Its translation: CASSRNFGSEETQYF. Drawing the rest from reference TRBV18 and TRBJ2-5, the complete variable domain is NAGVMQNPRHLVRRRGQEARLRCSPMKGHSHVYWYRQLPEEGLKFMVYLQKENIIDESGMPKERFSAEFPKEGPSILRIQQVVRGDSAAYFCASSRNFGSEETQYFGPGTRLLVL.

This rearrangement joins TRBV19 to TRBJ2-7; maybe TRBD2 (5 bases). V was clipped by 3 bases and J by 2 bases, with 20 bases between them. Looked up from germline, CDR1 is LNHDA and CDR2 is SQIVND (reference sequence). The CDR3 loop spans 17 amino acids. The CDR3 nucleotides are TGTGCCAGTAGTATCCGGGATAGGTGCGGTCCACCCTACGAGCAGTACGTC. Protein: CASSIRDRCGPPYEQYV.

This chain links TRBV28 with TRBJ1-5; a possible D gene is TRBD1 (6 bases). The CDR3 contains 18 residues. Per germline, CDR1 MDHEN and CDR2 SYDVKM. Trimming left V 3 bases short and J 8 bases short, with 26 bases between. The CDR3 reads CASSFLPGHTLGGKPQHF. DNA for the CDR3: TGTGCCAGCAGTTTCTTACCGGGACACACACTAGGTGGTAAGCCCCAGCATTTT.

V usage is TRBV6-5 and J usage is TRBJ1-2; TRBD1 matches at 8 bases. CDR3 size: 14 residues. Germline assignment: CDR1 MNHEY and CDR2 SVGAGI. J gave up 7 bases and V 2 bases, and 6 bases lay outside the gene matches. The CDR3 DNA is TGTGCCAGCAGTTACGGAGACAGGGGCGGTGGCTACACCTTC. This gives the protein CASSYGDRGGGYTF.

This chain links TRBV5-6 with TRBJ2-3; a weak D match, TRBD2 (5 bases). The V and J ends lost 0 bases and 2 bases respectively, with 10 bases between them. The length of the CDR3 is 15 residues. Germline loops: CDR1 SGHDT, CDR2 YYEEEE. Here the CDR3 reads CASSLGPGDTDTQYF. The CDR3 nucleotides read TGTGCCAGCAGCTTGGGGCCCGGGGACACAGATACGCAGTATTTT.

J is TRBJ2-7 and V is TRBV28; 8 bases agree with TRBD2. Trimming cost V 3 bases and J 2 bases; bases outside gene matches: 3. CDR3 length: 14 amino acids. The germline V gene has CDR1 MDHEN and CDR2 SYDVKM. The CDR3: CASSFSGIPYEQYV. CDR3 in DNA: TGTGCCAGCAGTTTTAGCGGGATCCCCTACGAGCAGTACGTC.

The chain combines TRBV6-1 with TRBJ2-7; 7 bases match TRBD1. The ends lost 2 bases at V and 3 bases at J; junction bases unmatched: 16. The CDR3 is made up of 18 amino acids. Germline CDR1 reads MNHNS; CDR2 reads SASEGT. The CDR3 nucleotides are TGTGCCAGCAGTGAATCCCTAAGGACAGGACGTCTTGTCTACGAGCAGTACGTC. Its translation is CASSESLRTGRLVYEQYV.

The gene calls are TRBV9 and TRBJ2-2; possibly TRBD1 for D (6 bases). V was trimmed by 6 bases and J by 2 bases, leaving 8 bases between them. The CDR3 consists of 13 residues. Germline CDR1 and CDR2: SGDLS and YYNGEE. The CDR3 loop reads CASKGVNTGELFF. CDR3 nucleotide sequence: TGTGCCAGCAAGGGGGTTAACACCGGGGAGCTGTTTTTT.

This chain joins TRBV6-5 and TRBJ1-5, with 9 positions matching TRBD1. CDR3 length: 15 amino acids. Per the germline V gene, CDR1 is MNHEY and CDR2 is SVGAGI. V lost 6 bases, J lost 6 bases, and 9 bases stayed unmatched. CDR3: CASSRTGGRGQPQHF. In nucleotides, the CDR3 is TGTGCCAGCAGCCGTACAGGGGGCCGGGGTCAGCCCCAGCATTTT.

This chain uses TRBV2 with TRBJ2-1, with TRBD1 matching 8 bases. J was trimmed by 9 bases and V by 8 bases; bases with no gene match: 12. Germline CDR1 and CDR2: SNHLY and FYNNEI. This CDR3 is built from 14 residues. CDR3 DNA: TGTGCCAGCGGCATAAGACAGGGGTTGGGTGAGCAGTTCTTC. Translation: CASGIRQGLGEQFF.

The chain links TRBV5-1 to TRBJ2-2; weak D call: TRBD1 (5 bases). The CDR3 covers 15 residues. Trimming took off 5 bases at V and 2 bases at J, with 13 bases between the two ends. Germline lookup yields CDR1 SGHRS and CDR2 YFSETQ. CDR3 sequence: CASSWNQGNTGELFF. The CDR3 nucleotides are TGCGCCAGCAGTTGGAACCAGGGAAACACCGGGGAGCTGTTTTTT.

The chain links TRBV7-8 to TRBJ1-2; 7 positions agree with TRBD1. The CDR3 is 14 amino acids. Germline values: CDR1 SGHVS, CDR2 FQNEAQ. After removal of 2 bases from V and 4 bases from J, the junction contained 4 bases not matched to a gene. The CDR3 DNA reads TGTGCCAGCAGCTTATCCGGACAGGTCTATGGCTACACCTTC. It encodes CASSLSGQVYGYTF. The full variable domain, its missing parts supplied by reference TRBV7-8 and TRBJ1-2, is GAGVSQSPRYKVAKRGQDVALRCDPISGHVSLFWYQQALGQGPEFLTYFQNEAQLDKSGLPSDRFFAERPEGSVSTLKIQRTQQEDSAVYLCASSLSGQVYGYTFGSGTRLTVV.

In its sample, this clone was seen once. The chain combines TRBV6-5 with TRBJ1-2; TRBD1 matches at 8 bases. Unmatched junction bases numbered 4, after V lost 0 bases and J lost 4 bases. CDR3 length: 15 residues. Germline V gene lookup returns CDR1 MNHEY and CDR2 SVGAGI. The CDR3 loop is CASSYSRTGTYGYTF. The CDR3 region has the DNA TGTGCCAGCAGTTACTCGCGGACAGGGACCTATGGCTACACCTTC.

The table lists this clone with a few counts. The rearrangement joins TRBV6-5 to TRBJ2-3, with D perhaps TRBD1 (6 bases). The germline CDR1 and CDR2 sequences are MNHEY and SVGAGI. The CDR3 loop spans 15 amino acids. V was cut by 6 bases and J by 3 bases, with 16 bases left in between. CDR3: CASSQRNRATDTQYF. The CDR3 bases are TGTGCCAGCAGCCAGAGGAACAGGGCGACAGATACGCAGTATTTT.

In its sample, this clone was seen a few times. J is TRBJ2-1 and V is TRBV4-1; D unresolved. Trimming stripped 1 base from V and 8 bases from J, with 12 bases between. The CDR3 length is 14 residues. Germline assignment: CDR1 MGHRA and CDR2 YSYEKL. CDR3 residues: CASSQALVIHEQFF. In DNA, the CDR3 is TGCGCCAGCAGCCAAGCTCTAGTCATCCATGAGCAGTTCTTC.

The V gene is TRBV10-3, the J gene TRBJ1-2, with a tentative D call TRBD1 (5 bases). CDR1 is ENHRY, CDR2 SYGVKD, per germline. With 0 bases removed from V and 3 bases from J, the gap between germline ends came to 20 bases. The CDR3 runs to 18 residues. The CDR3 DNA reads TGTGCCATCAGTGAGTCAAGAGGAAAAACTGGGGGGGACTATGGCTACACCTTC. Its translation: CAISESRGKTGGDYGYTF.

The chain uses TRBV6-1 and TRBJ1-4, with 7 bases matching TRBD1. Germline CDR1 is MNHNS and CDR2 is SASEGT. The CDR3 spans 14 residues. With 1 base clipped from V and 7 bases from J, the junction kept 3 bases outside the gene matches. CDR3 protein: CASSEDRGAEKLFF. CDR3 coding DNA: TGTGCCAGCAGTGAAGACAGGGGTGCTGAAAAACTGTTTTTT.

This clone appeared a single time. The CDR3 is CASRPLGSSYEQYF. CDR3 sequence (DNA): TGTGCCAGCAGACCCCTTGGGAGCTCCTACGAGCAGTACTTC. The chain uses TRBV6-5 and TRBJ2-7, with D possibly being TRBD2 (5 bases). The V and J ends lost 6 bases and 0 bases respectively, with 12 bases between them. The germline V gene has CDR1 MNHEY and CDR2 SVGAGI. This CDR3 region has 14 residues.

The chain employs TRBV9 and TRBJ2-3; TRBD1 is a possible D gene (6 bases). Trimming left V 3 bases short and J 3 bases short, with 17 bases between. Germline CDR1 reads SGDLS; CDR2 reads YYNGEE. CDR3 length: 16 residues. This chain's CDR3 is CASSAVPQGITDTQYF. The CDR3 nucleotides read TGTGCCAGCAGCGCTGTCCCCCAGGGGATAACAGATACGCAGTATTTT.

V is TRBV30 and J is TRBJ1-4; D not resolved. This CDR3 contains 15 residues. Germline assignment: CDR1 GTSNPN and CDR2 SVGIG (reference sequence). V shed 5 bases and J shed 8 bases, with 21 bases lying between them. The CDR3 here is CAWGSAAERREKLFF. For the CDR3, the DNA is TGTGCCTGGGGGTCGGCAGCGGAGAGAAGGGAAAAACTGTTTTTT.

Turning to this clone: At one end the junction does not follow the germline gene, possibly because of a read error. The chain combines TRBV5-1 with TRBJ1-2, with 8 bases fitting TRBD1. This CDR3 is built from 13 residues. The germline V gene encodes CDR1 SGHRS and CDR2 YFSETQ. CDR3: CASRFSVQGEPNF. CDR3 nucleotide sequence: TGCGCCAGCAGATTCTCTGTACAGGGGGAGCCCAACTTC.

This chain joins TRBV5-1 and TRBJ2-1; a weak D match, TRBD2 (5 bases). Deletions cut 4 bases from V and 8 bases from J, with 16 bases between. The CDR3 sequence is 14 residues long. Germline CDR1 and CDR2: SGHRS and YFSETQ. CDR3 sequence reads: CASSNSGSQYEQFF. In nucleotides, the CDR3 is TGCGCCAGCAGCAACTCGGGATCCCAGTATGAGCAGTTCTTC.

V is TRBV6-5 and J is TRBJ2-7; 9 bases map to TRBD2. The V segment lost 0 bases and the J segment 6 bases; nucleotides outside the gene matches: 6. The CDR3 length is 15 residues. Per germline, CDR1 MNHEY and CDR2 SVGAGI. The CDR3 spells CASSYSGLAGPEQYV. The CDR3 nucleotides read TGTGCCAGCAGTTACTCTGGGCTAGCGGGACCCGAGCAGTACGTC.

This rearrangement joins TRBV19 to TRBJ2-5; 9 bases fit TRBD1. In germline, CDR1 is LNHDA, CDR2 SQIVND (reference sequence). Trimming cost V 4 bases and J 5 bases; bases outside gene matches: 8. The CDR3 has 15 residues. This chain's CDR3 is CASSTGTGIGETQYF. CDR3 nucleotide sequence: TGTGCCAGTAGTACCGGGACAGGGATCGGGGAGACCCAGTACTTC.

V and J are TRBV5-6 and TRBJ1-1; D gene uncertain. V was trimmed by 3 bases and J by 0 bases, leaving 6 bases between them. Germline CDR1 and CDR2: SGHDT and YYEEEE. This CDR3 comprises 13 residues. This CDR3 reads CASSSSLNTEAFF. The DNA for the CDR3 is TGTGCCAGCAGCTCTTCCCTGAACACTGAAGCTTTCTTT.

Remarks on this clone: Other DNA sequences in this sample translate to the same CDR3. This chain connects TRBV7-6 to TRBJ2-3, with 12 bases aligning to TRBD2. Trimming took 1 base from V and 0 from J; bases not matched to a gene: 11. The CDR3 loop spans 20 amino acids. Germline V gene sequence: CDR1 SGHVS, CDR2 FNYEAQ. CDR3 sequence: CASSLGRGTSGLASTDTQYF. CDR3 in DNA: TGTGCCAGCAGCTTAGGACGGGGGACTAGCGGGCTAGCTAGCACAGATACGCAGTATTTT. Using reference TRBV7-6 and TRBJ2-3 for the parts outside the CDR3, the full variable domain is GAGVSQSPRYKVTKRGQDVALRCDPISGHVSLYWYRQALGQGPEFLTYFNYEAQQDKSGLPNDRFSAERPEGSISTLTIQRTEQRDSAMYRCASSLGRGTSGLASTDTQYFGPGTRLTVL.

The rearrangement uses TRBV5-5 and TRBJ1-1; 8 bases align to TRBD1. With V trimmed by 4 bases and J by 7 bases, 15 bases remained unmatched. CDR1 and CDR2 from the germline V gene are SGHKS and YYEKEE (reference sequence). This CDR3 region has 16 residues. The CDR3 DNA sequence: TGTGCCAGCAGCCCTACCCTGGGCAGGGGGCGCGTTGAAGCTTTCTTT. Its protein is CASSPTLGRGRVEAFF.